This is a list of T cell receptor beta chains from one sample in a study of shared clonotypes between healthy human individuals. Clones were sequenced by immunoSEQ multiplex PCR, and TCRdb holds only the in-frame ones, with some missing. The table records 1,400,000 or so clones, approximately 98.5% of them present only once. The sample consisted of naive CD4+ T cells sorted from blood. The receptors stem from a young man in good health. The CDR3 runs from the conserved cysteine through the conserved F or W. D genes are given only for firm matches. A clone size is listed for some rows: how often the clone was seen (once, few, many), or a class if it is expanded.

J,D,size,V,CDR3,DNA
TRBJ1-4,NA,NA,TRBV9,CASSVAATTNEKLFF,TGTGCCAGCAGCGTGGCGGCAACAACTAATGAAAAACTGTTTTTT
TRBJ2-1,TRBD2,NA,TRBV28,CASTLGTSARKSEQFF,TGTGCCAGCACTCTCGGGACTAGCGCTAGGAAGAGTGAGCAGTTCTTC
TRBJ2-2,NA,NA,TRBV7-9,CASSLLGDTGELFF,TGTGCCAGCAGCTTACTAGGGGACACCGGGGAGCTGTTTTTT
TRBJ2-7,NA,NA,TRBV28,CASSGGGTAFDEQYF,TGTGCCAGCAGTGGGGGCGGGACAGCATTTGACGAGCAGTACTTC
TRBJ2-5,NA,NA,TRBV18,CASSPLGRTRSLDKTQYF,TGTGCCAGCTCACCACTCGGTCGGACGCGTTCTCTTGACAAGACCCAGTACTTC
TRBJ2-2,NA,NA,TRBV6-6,CASMLSRLSATGELFF,TGTGCCAGCATGCTAAGCAGATTGAGCGCCACCGGGGAGCTGTTTTTT
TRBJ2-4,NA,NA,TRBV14,CASSKGRDSENIQYF,TGTGCCAGCAGCAAGGGCCGGGACTCAGAAAACATTCAGTACTTC
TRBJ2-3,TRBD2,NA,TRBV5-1,CASGTSGSADTQYF,TGCGCCAGCGGTACTAGCGGGAGTGCAGATACGCAGTATTTT
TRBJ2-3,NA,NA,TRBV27,CASSRTSDTQYF,TGTGCCAGCAGCCGGACCTCAGATACGCAGTATTTT
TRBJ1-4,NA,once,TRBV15,CATSRDVGGTNEKLFF,TGTGCCACCAGCAGAGATGTCGGGGGGACTAATGAAAAACTGTTTTTT
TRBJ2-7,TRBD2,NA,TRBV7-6,CASSSLAGGIHEQYF,TGTGCCAGCAGCTCACTAGCGGGAGGGATCCACGAGCAGTACTTC
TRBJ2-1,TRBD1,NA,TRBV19,CASSMDRHNEQFF,TGTGCCAGTAGTATGGACAGGCACAATGAGCAGTTCTTC
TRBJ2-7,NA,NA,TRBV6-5,CASSYSGAYEQYF,TGTGCCAGCAGTTACTCCGGCGCATACGAGCAGTACTTC
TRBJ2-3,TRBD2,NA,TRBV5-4,CASSPGRLAGRGTDTQYF,TGTGCCAGCAGCCCAGGGAGGCTAGCGGGAAGGGGCACAGATACGCAGTATTTT
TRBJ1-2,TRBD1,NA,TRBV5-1,CASSLDRGISGYTF,TGCGCCAGCAGCTTGGACAGGGGGATAAGTGGCTACACCTTC
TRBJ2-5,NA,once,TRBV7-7,CASSLVGGGETQYF,TGTGCCAGCAGCTTAGTAGGAGGGGGAGAGACCCAGTACTTC
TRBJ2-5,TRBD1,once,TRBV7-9,CASSSRTGQGLLPQETQYF,TGTGCCAGCAGCTCACGGACCGGACAGGGCCTTCTCCCACAAGAGACCCAGTACTTC
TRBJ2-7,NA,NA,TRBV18,CASSPSASAQYEQYF,TGTGCCAGCTCACCCTCGGCTAGCGCACAATACGAGCAGTACTTC
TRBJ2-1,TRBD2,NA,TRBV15,CATSRDPSGTEQFF,TGTGCCACCAGCAGAGATCCTAGCGGGACCGAGCAGTTCTTC
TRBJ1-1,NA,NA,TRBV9,CASSIAGRDTEAFF,TGTGCCAGCAGCATTGCGGGGAGGGACACTGAAGCTTTCTTT
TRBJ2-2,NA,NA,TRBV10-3,CAISDSNTGELFF,TGTGCCATCAGTGATAGTAACACCGGGGAGCTGTTTTTT
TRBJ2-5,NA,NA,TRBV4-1,CASTILPGPRPGTQYF,TGCGCCAGCACCATTTTACCGGGACCTCGTCCGGGGACCCAGTACTTC
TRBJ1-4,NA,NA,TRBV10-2,CASSEAGGATNEKLFF,TGCGCCAGCAGTGAGGCGGGAGGAGCGACTAATGAAAAACTGTTTTTT
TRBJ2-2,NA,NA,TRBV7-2,CASSLLNTGELFF,TGTGCCAGCAGCTTACTTAACACCGGGGAGCTGTTTTTT
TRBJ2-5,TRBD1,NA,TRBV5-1,CASKGQGIETQYF,TGCGCCAGCAAAGGACAGGGCATAGAGACCCAGTACTTC
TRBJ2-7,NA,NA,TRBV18,CASSPTKTGYSYEQYF,TGTGCCAGCTCACCCACAAAAACAGGTTACTCCTACGAGCAGTACTTC
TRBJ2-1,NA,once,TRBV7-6,CASSPKGIPSYNEQFF,TGTGCCAGCAGCCCTAAAGGGATCCCCTCCTACAATGAGCAGTTCTTC
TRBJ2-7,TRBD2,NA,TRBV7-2,CASSSPTSRLAGTYYEQYF,TGTGCCAGCAGCTCCCCCACCAGTCGACTAGCGGGAACCTACTACGAGCAGTACTTC